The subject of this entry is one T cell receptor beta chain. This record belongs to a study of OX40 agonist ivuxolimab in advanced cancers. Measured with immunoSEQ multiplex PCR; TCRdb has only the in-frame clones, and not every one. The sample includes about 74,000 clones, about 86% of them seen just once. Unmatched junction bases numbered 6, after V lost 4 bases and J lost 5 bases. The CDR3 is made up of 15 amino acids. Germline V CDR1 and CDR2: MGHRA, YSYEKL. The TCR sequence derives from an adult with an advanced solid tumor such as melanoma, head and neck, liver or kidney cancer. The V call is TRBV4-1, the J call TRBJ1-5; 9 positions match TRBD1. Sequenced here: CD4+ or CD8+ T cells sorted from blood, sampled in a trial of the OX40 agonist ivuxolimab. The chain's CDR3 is CASSPTTGGHQPQHF. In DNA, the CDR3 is TGCGCCAGCAGCCCTACTACAGGGGGCCATCAGCCCCAGCATTTT.